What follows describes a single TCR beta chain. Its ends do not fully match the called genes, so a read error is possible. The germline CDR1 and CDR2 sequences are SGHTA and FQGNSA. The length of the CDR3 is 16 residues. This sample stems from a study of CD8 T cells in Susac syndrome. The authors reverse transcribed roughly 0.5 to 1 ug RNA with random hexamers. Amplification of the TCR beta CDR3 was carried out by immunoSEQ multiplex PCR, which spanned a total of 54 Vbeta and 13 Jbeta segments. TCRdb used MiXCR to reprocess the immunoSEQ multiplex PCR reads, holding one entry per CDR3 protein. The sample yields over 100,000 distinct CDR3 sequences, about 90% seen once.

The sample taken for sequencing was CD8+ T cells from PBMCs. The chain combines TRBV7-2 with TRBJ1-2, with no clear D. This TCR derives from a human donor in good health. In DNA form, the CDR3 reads TGTGCCAGCAACTTAGACCCCGGCCTAAGACCGGATGGCTACACCTTC. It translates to CASNLDPGLRPDGYTF. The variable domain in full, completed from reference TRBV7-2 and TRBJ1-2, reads GAGVSQSPSNKVTEKGKDVELRCDPISGHTALYWYRQSLGQGLEFLIYFQGNSAPDKSGLPSDRFSAERTGGSVSTLTIQRTQQEDSAVYLCASNLDPGLRPDGYTFGSGTRLTVV.